A selection of T cell receptor beta chains follows, all from one sample in a study of blood T cell repertoires in COVID-19. The repertoire was sequenced with immunoSEQ multiplex PCR; TCRdb's copy has only in-frame clones and lacks some. Seen here are about 210,000 clones, about 86% observed once, and the top ten hold 1.5%. The specimen was peripheral blood. The receptor set was obtained from a young man with active or convalescent COVID-19. The CDR3 runs from the conserved cysteine through the conserved F or W. Fields, in order: clone size, V gene, J gene, D gene, CDR3 protein, CDR3 DNA. A D gene is named only where the DNA matches it firmly. The size entry is marked missing in some rows and otherwise reads once, few, many or a size class.

clone size: NA; V gene: TRBV2; J gene: TRBJ2-7; D gene: TRBD2; CDR3 protein: CAVIPSGSGNYEQYF; CDR3 DNA: TGTGCCGTAATCCCTAGCGGGTCGGGGAACTACGAGCAGTACTTC
clone size: NA; V gene: TRBV7-6; J gene: TRBJ2-7; D gene: TRBD2; CDR3 protein: CASSARSGGSYEQYF; CDR3 DNA: TGTGCCAGCAGCGCGCGGTCGGGGGGATCCTACGAGCAGTACTTC
clone size: NA; V gene: TRBV6-2/TRBV6-3; J gene: TRBJ1-1; D gene: NA; CDR3 protein: CASSYPGDLPRRDTEAFF; CDR3 DNA: TGTGCCAGCAGTTACCCGGGTGATCTCCCACGGAGGGACACTGAAGCTTTCTTT
clone size: NA; V gene: TRBV29-1; J gene: TRBJ2-7; D gene: TRBD2; CDR3 protein: CSVEELVAGAYEQYF; CDR3 DNA: TGCAGCGTTGAGGAGTTAGTAGCGGGAGCCTACGAGCAGTACTTC
clone size: NA; V gene: TRBV7-2; J gene: TRBJ2-7; D gene: TRBD1; CDR3 protein: CASSNRGGGQYF; CDR3 DNA: TGTGCCAGCAGCAACAGAGGGGGCGGGCAGTACTTC
clone size: NA; V gene: TRBV14; J gene: TRBJ1-2; D gene: NA; CDR3 protein: CASSKSTGYNYGYTF; CDR3 DNA: TGTGCCAGCAGCAAGTCGACAGGCTACAACTATGGCTACACCTTC
clone size: NA; V gene: TRBV7-8; J gene: TRBJ1-5; D gene: NA; CDR3 protein: CASSLTGVNQPQHF; CDR3 DNA: TGTGCCAGCAGCCTGACAGGCGTCAATCAGCCCCAGCATTTT
clone size: NA; V gene: TRBV7-3; J gene: TRBJ2-1; D gene: TRBD2; CDR3 protein: CASSLTGASGRASEQFF; CDR3 DNA: TGTGCCAGCAGCTTAACGGGGGCTAGCGGGAGGGCCAGTGAGCAGTTCTTC
clone size: NA; V gene: TRBV28; J gene: TRBJ2-5; D gene: TRBD2; CDR3 protein: CASSRSGRARETQYF; CDR3 DNA: TGTGCCAGCAGCCGCTCAGGGAGGGCCCGGGAGACCCAGTACTTC
clone size: NA; V gene: TRBV5-1; J gene: TRBJ2-1; D gene: NA; CDR3 protein: CASSPGPRGEQFF; CDR3 DNA: TGCGCCAGCAGCCCCGGACCCCGGGGGGAGCAGTTCTTC
clone size: NA; V gene: TRBV5-1; J gene: TRBJ2-2; D gene: TRBD1; CDR3 protein: CASSSSDRGRELFF; CDR3 DNA: TGCGCCAGCAGCTCCTCCGACAGGGGGCGGGAGCTGTTTTTT
clone size: NA; V gene: TRBV29-1; J gene: TRBJ1-2; D gene: NA; CDR3 protein: CSVVRGGYTF; CDR3 DNA: TGCAGCGTTGTTAGGGGTGGCTACACCTTC
clone size: NA; V gene: TRBV2; J gene: TRBJ1-2; D gene: TRBD1; CDR3 protein: CASSETGGASGYTF; CDR3 DNA: TGTGCCAGCAGTGAGACAGGGGGCGCGAGCGGCTACACCTTC
clone size: NA; V gene: TRBV10-1; J gene: TRBJ2-1; D gene: NA; CDR3 protein: CASSGRRGHSYNEQFF; CDR3 DNA: TGCGCCAGCAGTGGAAGAAGGGGACACAGCTACAATGAGCAGTTCTTC
clone size: NA; V gene: TRBV18; J gene: TRBJ2-5; D gene: NA; CDR3 protein: CASSPQGGRLETQYF; CDR3 DNA: TGTGCCAGCTCACCGCAGGGAGGACGGCTAGAGACCCAGTACTTC
clone size: few; V gene: TRBV4-2; J gene: TRBJ2-5; D gene: NA; CDR3 protein: CASSQRNGGLAVQETQYF; CDR3 DNA: TGTGCCAGCAGCCAAAGGAACGGGGGGCTAGCGGTCCAAGAGACCCAGTACTTC
clone size: NA; V gene: TRBV7-3; J gene: TRBJ1-4; D gene: TRBD1; CDR3 protein: CASSIDRDEKLFF; CDR3 DNA: TGTGCCAGCAGCATCGACAGGGATGAAAAACTGTTTTTT
clone size: NA; V gene: TRBV10-3; J gene: TRBJ2-7; D gene: NA; CDR3 protein: CAIMASYEQYF; CDR3 DNA: TGTGCCATCATGGCCTCCTACGAGCAGTACTTC
clone size: NA; V gene: TRBV5-1; J gene: TRBJ2-5; D gene: TRBD2; CDR3 protein: CASSLVGGEETQYF; CDR3 DNA: TGCGCCAGCAGCTTGGTTGGGGGGGAAGAGACCCAGTACTTC
clone size: NA; V gene: TRBV7-3; J gene: TRBJ2-3; D gene: NA; CDR3 protein: CASSLTGTPTSTDTQYF; CDR3 DNA: TGTGCCAGCAGCTTAACGGGGACACCCACTAGCACAGATACGCAGTATTTT
clone size: NA; V gene: TRBV11-2; J gene: TRBJ2-7; D gene: TRBD2; CDR3 protein: CASSTGGTSGSPYEQYF; CDR3 DNA: TGTGCCAGCAGCACCGGAGGGACTAGCGGGAGCCCCTACGAGCAGTACTTC
clone size: once; V gene: TRBV12-3/TRBV12-4; J gene: TRBJ2-7; D gene: NA; CDR3 protein: CASSLSGVGEQYF; CDR3 DNA: TGTGCCAGCAGTTTGTCCGGGGTTGGTGAGCAGTACTTC
clone size: NA; V gene: TRBV7-8; J gene: TRBJ2-1; D gene: TRBD2; CDR3 protein: CASSRFPGTSSISSYNEQFF; CDR3 DNA: TGTGCCAGCAGCCGCTTCCCCGGGACTAGCTCTATTAGCTCCTACAATGAGCAGTTCTTC
clone size: NA; V gene: TRBV2; J gene: TRBJ2-3; D gene: NA; CDR3 protein: CASSLQRDTQYF; CDR3 DNA: TGTGCCAGCAGTCTTCAGCGGGATACGCAGTATTTT
clone size: NA; V gene: TRBV4-2; J gene: TRBJ2-2; D gene: TRBD1; CDR3 protein: CASSQTGVNTGELFF; CDR3 DNA: TGTGCCAGCAGCCAAACAGGGGTGAACACCGGGGAGCTGTTTTTT
clone size: few; V gene: TRBV5-6; J gene: TRBJ1-1; D gene: NA; CDR3 protein: CASSLARRLNTEAFF; CDR3 DNA: TGTGCCAGCAGCTTGGCTAGGCGGCTGAACACTGAAGCTTTCTTT
clone size: NA; V gene: TRBV14; J gene: TRBJ1-1; D gene: TRBD1; CDR3 protein: CASSQVTGTGNEKNTEAFF; CDR3 DNA: TGTGCCAGCAGCCAAGTAACCGGGACAGGGAATGAAAAGAACACTGAAGCTTTCTTT
clone size: NA; V gene: TRBV4-2; J gene: TRBJ2-6; D gene: NA; CDR3 protein: CASSQDWADSGANVLTF; CDR3 DNA: TGTGCCAGCAGCCAAGATTGGGCAGACTCTGGGGCCAACGTCCTGACTTTC
clone size: NA; V gene: TRBV27; J gene: TRBJ2-1; D gene: NA; CDR3 protein: CASSVQGWHEQFF; CDR3 DNA: TGTGCCAGCAGTGTACAGGGTTGGCATGAGCAGTTCTTC
clone size: NA; V gene: TRBV27; J gene: TRBJ2-7; D gene: TRBD1; CDR3 protein: CASRRPRGKGYEQYF; CDR3 DNA: TGTGCCAGCAGACGGCCCAGGGGGAAAGGATACGAGCAGTACTTC
clone size: NA; V gene: TRBV5-1; J gene: TRBJ1-2; D gene: TRBD1; CDR3 protein: CASIQIGTGGASDYGYTF; CDR3 DNA: TGCGCCAGCATCCAAATCGGGACAGGGGGCGCCTCGGACTATGGCTACACCTTC
clone size: NA; V gene: TRBV11-2; J gene: TRBJ1-3; D gene: NA; CDR3 protein: CASSLVGVPGNTIYF; CDR3 DNA: TGTGCCAGCAGCTTAGTCGGGGTTCCTGGAAACACCATATATTTT
clone size: NA; V gene: TRBV12-3/TRBV12-4; J gene: TRBJ1-1; D gene: NA; CDR3 protein: CASSFSSSTEAFF; CDR3 DNA: TGTGCCAGCAGTTTCTCTTCCAGCACTGAAGCTTTCTTT
clone size: NA; V gene: TRBV28; J gene: TRBJ2-7; D gene: NA; CDR3 protein: CASSLSRRRDEQYF; CDR3 DNA: TGTGCCAGCAGTTTATCCCGGCGGCGGGACGAGCAGTACTTC
clone size: NA; V gene: TRBV27; J gene: TRBJ2-2; D gene: TRBD2; CDR3 protein: CASSLRTSGTGELFF; CDR3 DNA: TGTGCCAGCAGTCTACGGACTAGCGGTACCGGGGAGCTGTTTTTT
clone size: NA; V gene: TRBV18; J gene: TRBJ1-1; D gene: NA; CDR3 protein: CASSEQGHPNTEAFF; CDR3 DNA: TGTGCCAGCTCAGAGCAGGGACACCCGAACACTGAAGCTTTCTTT
clone size: once; V gene: TRBV19; J gene: TRBJ2-1; D gene: NA; CDR3 protein: CASSMGGLGFQFF; CDR3 DNA: TGTGCCAGTAGTATGGGAGGTTTAGGATTCCAGTTCTTC
clone size: NA; V gene: TRBV5-4; J gene: TRBJ2-7; D gene: TRBD2; CDR3 protein: CASSSAGPFYEQYF; CDR3 DNA: TGTGCCAGCAGCTCAGCGGGACCCTTCTACGAGCAGTACTTC
clone size: NA; V gene: TRBV4-2; J gene: TRBJ2-1; D gene: NA; CDR3 protein: CASSQVANEQFF; CDR3 DNA: TGTGCCAGCAGCCAAGTGGCCAATGAGCAGTTCTTC
clone size: NA; V gene: TRBV14; J gene: TRBJ2-1; D gene: NA; CDR3 protein: CASSQDWGGQFF; CDR3 DNA: TGTGCCAGCAGCCAAGATTGGGGCGGGCAGTTCTTC
clone size: NA; V gene: TRBV11-1; J gene: TRBJ1-2; D gene: NA; CDR3 protein: CASSGQTNYGYTF; CDR3 DNA: TGTGCCAGCAGCGGACAGACCAACTATGGCTACACCTTC
clone size: NA; V gene: TRBV5-1; J gene: TRBJ2-5; D gene: NA; CDR3 protein: CASRTREMKETQYF; CDR3 DNA: TGCGCCAGCAGGACTCGAGAGATGAAAGAGACCCAGTACTTC
clone size: NA; V gene: TRBV3-1/TRBV3-2; J gene: TRBJ1-5; D gene: NA; CDR3 protein: CASSQEPTDRPVPAVPFSNQPQHF; CDR3 DNA: TGTGCCAGCAGCCAAGAACCTACTGACAGGCCAGTTCCCGCAGTTCCATTTAGCAATCAGCCCCAGCATTTT
clone size: NA; V gene: TRBV7-9; J gene: TRBJ2-7; D gene: NA; CDR3 protein: CASSLAGPSSYEQYF; CDR3 DNA: TGTGCCAGCAGCTTAGCGGGGCCCAGCTCCTACGAGCAGTACTTC
clone size: NA; V gene: TRBV7-2; J gene: TRBJ2-5; D gene: NA; CDR3 protein: CASSLGRRETQYF; CDR3 DNA: TGTGCCAGCAGCTTAGGGAGGCGAGAGACCCAGTACTTC
clone size: NA; V gene: TRBV7-2; J gene: TRBJ1-6; D gene: NA; CDR3 protein: CASSLNSGRGISGSPLHF; CDR3 DNA: TGTGCCAGCAGCTTAAATTCGGGCAGGGGAATATCGGGTTCACCCCTCCACTTT
clone size: once; V gene: TRBV7-9; J gene: TRBJ1-1; D gene: TRBD1; CDR3 protein: CASSSRTGEAFF; CDR3 DNA: TGTGCCAGCAGCTCACGGACAGGTGAAGCTTTCTTT
clone size: NA; V gene: TRBV24-1; J gene: TRBJ2-7; D gene: TRBD1; CDR3 protein: CATSDPTGTGDEQYF; CDR3 DNA: TGTGCCACCAGTGACCCGACCGGGACAGGGGACGAGCAGTACTTC
clone size: NA; V gene: TRBV6-4; J gene: TRBJ2-1; D gene: TRBD2; CDR3 protein: CASTESSGGGDEQFF; CDR3 DNA: TGTGCCAGCACTGAGTCTAGCGGAGGTGGTGATGAGCAGTTCTTC
clone size: NA; V gene: TRBV28; J gene: TRBJ1-2; D gene: TRBD1; CDR3 protein: CASSSRTGGGWLYGYTF; CDR3 DNA: TGTGCCAGCAGTTCCCGGACAGGGGGGGGCTGGCTGTATGGCTACACCTTC
clone size: NA; V gene: TRBV9; J gene: TRBJ2-3; D gene: NA; CDR3 protein: CASRGGSTDTQYF; CDR3 DNA: TGTGCCAGCAGAGGCGGGAGCACAGATACGCAGTATTTT
clone size: NA; V gene: TRBV6-6; J gene: TRBJ1-1; D gene: NA; CDR3 protein: CASSYSHLNTEAFF; CDR3 DNA: TGTGCCAGCAGTTACTCCCATCTGAACACTGAAGCTTTCTTT
clone size: once; V gene: TRBV7-2; J gene: TRBJ2-2; D gene: TRBD2; CDR3 protein: CASSLRTSGHTGELFF; CDR3 DNA: TGTGCCAGCAGCCTTAGGACTAGCGGTCACACCGGGGAGCTGTTTTTT
clone size: NA; V gene: TRBV11-2; J gene: TRBJ1-1; D gene: TRBD1; CDR3 protein: CASSLGQGNTEAFF; CDR3 DNA: TGTGCCAGCAGCTTAGGACAGGGGAACACTGAAGCTTTCTTT